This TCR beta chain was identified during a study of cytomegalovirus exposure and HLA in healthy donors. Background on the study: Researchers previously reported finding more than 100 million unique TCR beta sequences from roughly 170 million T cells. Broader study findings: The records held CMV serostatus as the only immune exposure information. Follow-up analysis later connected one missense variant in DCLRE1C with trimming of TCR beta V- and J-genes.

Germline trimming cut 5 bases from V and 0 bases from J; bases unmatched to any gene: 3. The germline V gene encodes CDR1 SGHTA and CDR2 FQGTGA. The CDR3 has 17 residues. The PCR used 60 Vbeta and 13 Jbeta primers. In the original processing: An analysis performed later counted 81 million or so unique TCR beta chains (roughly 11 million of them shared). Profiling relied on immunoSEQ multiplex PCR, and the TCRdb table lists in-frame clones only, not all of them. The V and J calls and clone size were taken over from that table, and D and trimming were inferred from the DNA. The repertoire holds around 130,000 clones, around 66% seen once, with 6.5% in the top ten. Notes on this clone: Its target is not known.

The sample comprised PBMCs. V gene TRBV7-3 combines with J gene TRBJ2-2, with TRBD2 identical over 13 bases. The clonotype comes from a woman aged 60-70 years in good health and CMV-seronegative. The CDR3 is CASSGTSGIANTGELFF. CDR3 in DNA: TGTGCCAGCAGCGGGACTAGCGGGATCGCGAACACCGGGGAGCTGTTTTTT.